This entry describes one T cell receptor beta chain. The CDR3 has 15 residues. CDR1 and CDR2 (germline): MNHEY, SVGAGI. Trimming at V came to 7 bases and at J to 2 bases, leaving 10 bases not matched to a gene. The authors' processing: Reference gene primer amplification gave nucleated cell count estimates. Assay used: immunoSEQ multiplex PCR; TCRdb lists only in-frame clones, some missing. Clone size and V and J calls were adopted from that table, with D and trimming inferred from the DNA. The table records about 24,000 clones, about 76% of them present only once. This specimen belongs to a study of blood T cell repertoires in COVID-19.

V is TRBV6-5 and J is TRBJ1-2; 7 positions agree with TRBD1. The sample comprised peripheral blood. The source is a man aged 65 to 79 with acute or convalescent COVID-19. The CDR3 bases are TGTGCCAGCAAGACACCGGGACAGAGAAACTATGGCTACACCTTC. It codes for CASKTPGQRNYGYTF.